These 26 T cell receptor beta chains came from one sample sequenced in a study of CD8 T cells in Susac syndrome (dated by TCRdb to the late 2010s). Library preparation employed the immunoSEQ multiplex PCR assay. RNA was extracted using the RNeasy kit, and about 0.45 to 1 microgram was reverse transcribed with random hexamers. TCRdb took the public reads, trimmed them with fastp at Q25, ran MiXCR for clone calling and kept in-frame beta chains. One record per CDR3 amino acid sequence lists the most common genes and DNA. In this sample the table shows 400,000 to 550,000 distinct CDR3 sequences, roughly 85% of which occur a single time. The ten largest clones capture about 0.12% of the sample. The sequenced sample was CD8+ T cells from PBMCs. Receptor source: a human donor with multiple sclerosis.

This sequence joins TRBV4-1 and TRBJ1-2; D perhaps matches TRBD1 (5 bases). CDR3 length: 16 amino acids. Trimming cost V 7 bases and J 0 bases, with 18 bases left between them. The V gene's germline CDR1 is MGHRA and CDR2 YSYEKL. Written as DNA, the CDR3 is TGCGCCAGCACCGAAAGTCTGGGGGTGACTAACTATGGCTACACCTTC. Amino acid sequence: CASTESLGVTNYGYTF.

The V gene is TRBV6-5, the J gene TRBJ2-7; 8 positions match TRBD2. The V gene end was trimmed by 3 bases and the J gene end by 3 bases; junction bases not matched to a gene: 4. Germline CDR1 and CDR2: MNHEY and SVGAGI. The CDR3 contains 14 residues. The CDR3 loop reads CASSYTSGVYEQYF. The DNA of the CDR3 is TGTGCCAGCAGTTATACTAGCGGAGTCTACGAGCAGTACTTC.

The chain combines TRBV7-9 with TRBJ1-1; perhaps TRBD1 as D (6 bases). Trimming left V 5 bases short and J 4 bases short, with 14 bases between. CDR3 length: 14 amino acids. Per germline, CDR1 SEHNR and CDR2 FQNEAQ (reference sequence). CDR3 residues: CASSVGGLGTEAFF. CDR3 DNA sequence: TGTGCCAGCAGCGTAGGGGGGTTAGGCACTGAAGCTTTCTTT.

The chain links TRBV2 to TRBJ2-7; 7 nucleotides match TRBD1. V shed 4 bases and J 7 bases; nucleotides not matched to a gene: 10. Germline CDR1 SNHLY, CDR2 FYNNEI. This CDR3 contains 14 residues. CDR3 region: CASSVRDRHWEQYF. CDR3 nucleotides: TGTGCCAGCAGTGTCCGGGACAGACATTGGGAGCAGTACTTC.

The chain uses TRBV27 and TRBJ2-3; D gene unclear. Looked up from germline, CDR1 is MNHEY and CDR2 is SMNVEV (reference sequence). The CDR3 covers 15 residues. V lost 3 bases and J 6 bases, leaving 16 bases between the germline ends. CDR3 nucleotide sequence: TGTGCCAGCAGTTTCGACGGCTACGAAGGGGATACGCAGTATTTT. It specifies CASSFDGYEGDTQYF.

V and J are TRBV14 and TRBJ2-2, with D unclear. The CDR3 consists of 16 residues. Trimming removed 4 bases at V and 1 base at J, with 13 bases between. Germline V gene sequence: CDR1 SGHDN, CDR2 FVKESK. The CDR3 region is CASSPLGSENTGELFF. The CDR3 DNA sequence: TGTGCCAGCAGCCCCCTTGGGTCGGAGAACACCGGGGAGCTGTTTTTT.

The chain links TRBV7-8 to TRBJ1-2; maybe TRBD1 (5 bases). CDR3 size: 17 residues. Germline loops: CDR1 SGHVS, CDR2 FQNEAQ. Trimming pared 5 bases from V and 2 bases from J, leaving 21 bases between. As DNA, the CDR3 is TGTGCCAGCAGCCTACCCGAAGGGTTAGGGGAGAACTATGGCTACACCTTC. It codes for CASSLPEGLGENYGYTF.

The genes are TRBV4-1 and TRBJ2-7, with 10 bases identical to TRBD2. This CDR3 has 15 amino acids. The V and J ends lost 3 bases and 7 bases, in that order; junction bases with no gene match: 9. The germline CDR1 and CDR2 sequences are MGHRA and YSYEKL. The CDR3 DNA reads TGCGCCAGCAGCCAGGAACTAGCGGGAATGAGGGAGCAGTACTTC. Protein sequence: CASSQELAGMREQYF.

This chain links TRBV4-1 with TRBJ2-3, with D maybe TRBD2 (5 bases). Deletions cut 0 bases from V and 1 base from J, with 11 bases between. The CDR3 spans 16 residues. Germline V gives CDR1 MGHRA, CDR2 YSYEKL. CDR3 sequence (DNA): TGCGCCAGCAGCCAAGACAAGACCGGGGGCACAGATACGCAGTATTTT. Translation gives CASSQDKTGGTDTQYF.

This clonotype appeared a single time. V usage is TRBV7-9 and J usage is TRBJ2-3, with 12 bases that match TRBD1. V lost 7 bases, J lost 15 bases, and 14 bases stayed unmatched. This CDR3 has 14 residues. Germline V gives CDR1 SEHNR, CDR2 FQNEAQ (reference sequence). Here the CDR3 DNA reads TGTGCCAGCATCTCTACGAGGGACAGGGGGCTGATCTATTTT. It encodes CASISTRDRGLIYF.

The chain has TRBV7-9 and TRBJ2-1, with a weak D call TRBD2 (6 bases). Germline CDR1 and CDR2: SEHNR and FQNEAQ (reference sequence). This CDR3 has 18 residues. V was cut by 5 bases and J by 2 bases, with 22 bases left in between. CDR3 protein: CASSPRDPRQGPYNEQFF. DNA for the CDR3: TGTGCCAGCAGCCCGCGGGACCCCCGCCAAGGACCCTACAATGAGCAGTTCTTC.

This chain connects TRBV4-1 to TRBJ1-6, with 8 bases matching TRBD1. CDR1 MGHRA and CDR2 YSYEKL come from the germline V gene. The trim removed 1 base at V and 10 bases at J, leaving 18 bases unmatched. This CDR3 has 19 residues. CDR3 DNA sequence: TGCGCCAGCAGCCAAGTTTATGGGCAGGGGGCACAGGTGGGCTCACCCCTCCACTTT. Its protein is CASSQVYGQGAQVGSPLHF.

This clonotype was counted a single time. The chain links TRBV4-1 to TRBJ2-3; D unresolved. Germline CDR1 and CDR2: MGHRA and YSYEKL. With 1 base removed from V and 0 bases from J, the gap between germline ends came to 11 bases. The CDR3 length is 16 residues. As DNA, the CDR3 is TGCGCCAGCAGCCAAGTTGCTCGGAGTAGCACAGATACGCAGTATTTT. As protein: CASSQVARSSTDTQYF.

The genes are TRBV30 and TRBJ2-3; 10 nucleotides match TRBD2. Germline-derived CDR1 and CDR2 are GTSNPN and SVGIG (reference sequence). V gave up 0 bases and J gave up 0 bases; unmatched junction bases: 9. This CDR3 spans 18 amino acids. For the CDR3, the DNA is TGTGCCTGGAGTGTTGGGCTAGCGGGAGTTGGGAGCACAGATACGCAGTATTTT. Translation: CAWSVGLAGVGSTDTQYF.

The genes are TRBV5-6 and TRBJ1-1; D unclear. Trimming took 0 bases from V and 11 from J, leaving 8 bases between them. CDR1 SGHDT and CDR2 YYEEEE come from the germline V gene. This CDR3 contains 11 residues. The CDR3 DNA follows: TGTGCCAGCAGCTTGGGAGTTGTTGCTTTCTTT. Amino acid sequence: CASSLGVVAFF.

The rearrangement joins TRBV6-5 to TRBJ2-5; tentatively, D is TRBD1 or TRBD2 (5 bases each). The CDR3 loop spans 16 amino acids. V lost 0 bases and J 5 bases, leaving 16 bases between the germline ends. Germline V gene sequence: CDR1 MNHEY, CDR2 SVGAGI. CDR3 sequence (DNA): TGTGCCAGCAGTTACTCTCGGGACCCCTCAGAGGAGACCCAGTACTTC. This translates into CASSYSRDPSEETQYF.

The chain combines TRBV27 with TRBJ2-7, with 7 positions matching TRBD1. With 7 bases clipped from V and 5 bases from J, the junction kept 8 bases outside the gene matches. Germline loops: CDR1 MNHEY, CDR2 SMNVEV (reference sequence). The length of the CDR3 is 13 residues. CDR3 protein: CASTSTGFDEQYF. DNA of the CDR3: TGTGCCAGCACCTCGACAGGGTTCGACGAGCAGTACTTC.

This chain uses TRBV7-6 with TRBJ1-6; D unclear. From germline, CDR1 is SGHVS and CDR2 FNYEAQ. V was shortened by 5 bases and J by 11 bases, with 19 bases between the two germline ends. CDR3 length: 15 residues. The CDR3 bases are TGTGCCAGCAGCCCAGGCCAGGCGAATATTACACCCCTCCACTTT. Protein sequence: CASSPGQANITPLHF.

The CDR3 bases are TGCAGTGCTACGGGACAGGGAGACGAGCAGTTCTTC. Encoded protein: CSATGQGDEQFF. The chain joins TRBV20-1 to TRBJ2-1; TRBD1 agrees at 9 bases. The V and J ends lost 4 bases and 10 bases, in that order; junction bases with no gene match: 5. The V gene's germline CDR1 is DFQATT and CDR2 SNEGSKA (reference sequence). The CDR3 extends over 12 amino acids.

The genes are TRBV10-2 and TRBJ2-7; no reliable D call. CDR3 length equals 14 residues. With 6 bases removed from V and 2 bases from J, the gap between germline ends came to 14 bases. The germline V gene has CDR1 WSHSY and CDR2 SAAADI. The CDR3 DNA follows: TGCGCCAGCAGGGGTGGGGTACGGACCTACGAGCAGTACTTC. Translating it yields CASRGGVRTYEQYF.

The chain links TRBV6-5 to TRBJ2-7; D could derive from TRBD1 or TRBD2 (5 bases each). This CDR3 comprises 16 residues. Trimming took off 0 bases at V and 0 bases at J, with 12 bases between the two ends. The germline V gene encodes CDR1 MNHEY and CDR2 SVGAGI. The CDR3 here is CASSYSKGDLSYEQYF. The CDR3 nucleotides are TGTGCCAGCAGTTACTCGAAAGGGGACCTCTCCTACGAGCAGTACTTC.

The DNA of the CDR3 is TGTGCCAGCAGTCCGACGAGGACAGGGGAAAAACTGTTTTTT. Encoded protein: CASSPTRTGEKLFF. The V and J genes are TRBV12-3 or TRBV12-4 and TRBJ1-4, with TRBD1 matching over 8 bases. V lost 5 bases to trimming and J lost 8 bases; unmatched junction nucleotides: 7. The CDR3 is 14 amino acids.

This chain connects TRBV6-1 to TRBJ2-7, with D maybe TRBD1 (6 bases). Per the germline V gene, CDR1 is MNHNS and CDR2 is SASEGT. V was shortened by 9 bases and J by 5 bases, with 14 bases between the two germline ends. This CDR3 has 12 residues. This CDR3 reads CASRDSGDEQYF. Written as DNA, the CDR3 is TGTGCCAGTAGGGATTCAGGGGACGAGCAGTACTTC.

The chain recombines TRBV30 with TRBJ1-5; 7 nucleotides align to TRBD1. The CDR3 spans 16 residues. The germline V gene encodes CDR1 GTSNPN and CDR2 SVGIG (reference sequence). The trim removed 1 base at V and 7 bases at J, leaving 13 bases unmatched. CDR3 sequence: CAWSEGTAPFTQPQHF. The CDR3, as DNA: TGTGCCTGGAGTGAAGGGACAGCGCCCTTTACACAGCCCCAGCATTTT.

This clonotype was counted between two and nine times. This chain uses TRBV9 with TRBJ2-1, with 11 positions matching TRBD2. Germline CDR1 is SGDLS and CDR2 is YYNGEE. Trimming at V came to 3 bases and at J to 9 bases, leaving 11 bases not matched to a gene. The CDR3 is made up of 16 amino acids. In nucleotides, the CDR3 is TGTGCCAGCAGCGAGTTAGCGGGAGGGCCTTCATCTGAGCAGTTCTTC. As protein: CASSELAGGPSSEQFF.

The J gene is TRBJ2-5, the V gene TRBV7-6, with TRBD2 matching 7 bases. J gave up 1 base and V 4 bases, and 9 bases lay outside the gene matches. The CDR3 runs 16 residues. Per germline, CDR1 SGHVS and CDR2 FNYEAQ. CDR3: CASSSLGRGAQETQYF. The DNA of the CDR3 is TGTGCCAGCAGCTCACTAGGGAGGGGCGCCCAAGAGACCCAGTACTTC.